This T cell receptor (beta chain) comes out of a study of sequential checkpoint blockade in melanoma. At the level of the study: First-line arms were nivolumab then ipilimumab, or the reverse, randomized 1:1. 91 pretreatment tumor DNA samples were TCRβ immunosequenced. Matched biopsies came pretreatment and at week 13 for about 24 patients.

Stated treatment: randomized to nivolumab then ipilimumab (arm A) or the reverse (arm B). Trimming shortened V by 4 bases and J by 0 bases, and 10 bases separated the two germline ends. The CDR3 contains 15 residues. Germline-derived CDR1 and CDR2 are SGHNT and YENEEA. The protocol was immunoSEQ multiplex PCR, while the TCRdb copy is restricted to in-frame clones and leaves out a portion. The data show more than 6,000 clones, with under 25% seen just once and around 10% held by the top ten. The chain has TRBV11-3 and TRBJ1-5, with D perhaps TRBD1 (6 bases). The material was tumor tissue (inferred from file names), obtained from a patient given nivolumab and ipilimumab in sequence. The sequence was collected from a human donor with melanoma. CDR3 residues: CASSSDSNSNQPQHF. CDR3 DNA sequence: TGTGCCAGCAGCTCGGACAGTAATAGCAATCAGCCCCAGCATTTT.